This TCR beta chain was documented in a study of OX40 agonist ivuxolimab in advanced cancers. Study context: Recorded diagnoses for dose-escalation patients were hepatocellular carcinoma, melanoma, renal cell or head and neck cancer.

V gave up 0 bases and J gave up 6 bases; unmatched junction bases: 3. CDR3 size: 15 residues. From germline, CDR1 is SGHTS and CDR2 YDEGEE. Only in-frame clones appear in the TCRdb table, and some are missing; sequencing was by immunoSEQ multiplex PCR. The data contain 60,000 or so clones, around 81% of them singletons. V gene TRBV5-8 combines with J gene TRBJ2-1, with 10 bases that match TRBD2. The source material was CD4+ or CD8+ T cells sorted from blood, sampled in a trial of the OX40 agonist ivuxolimab. This clonotype was sampled from an adult with an advanced solid tumor such as melanoma, head and neck, liver or kidney cancer. CDR3 sequence: CASSLVGTSANEQFF. DNA of the CDR3: TGTGCCAGCAGCTTGGTGGGGACTAGCGCCAATGAGCAGTTCTTC.